This TCR beta chain was captured by sequencing in a study of shared clonotypes between healthy human individuals. The CDR3 runs to 11 residues. Germline lookup yields CDR1 SGHRS and CDR2 YFSETQ. Deletions cut 3 bases from V and 4 bases from J, with 4 bases between. This clone occurred a few times. TCRdb's table, derived via immunoSEQ multiplex PCR, lists solely in-frame clones and lacks some. The table includes 400,000 to 550,000 clones, less than 80% detected once. The sequence derives from a woman in her thirties or forties in good health. Some clones in this sample may be carry-over from other donors' samples. The specimen was PBMCs. This sequence joins TRBV5-1 and TRBJ1-2; D ambiguous. In DNA, the CDR3 is TGCGCCAGCAGCTCATCCTATGGCTACACCTTC. Amino acid sequence: CASSSSYGYTF.